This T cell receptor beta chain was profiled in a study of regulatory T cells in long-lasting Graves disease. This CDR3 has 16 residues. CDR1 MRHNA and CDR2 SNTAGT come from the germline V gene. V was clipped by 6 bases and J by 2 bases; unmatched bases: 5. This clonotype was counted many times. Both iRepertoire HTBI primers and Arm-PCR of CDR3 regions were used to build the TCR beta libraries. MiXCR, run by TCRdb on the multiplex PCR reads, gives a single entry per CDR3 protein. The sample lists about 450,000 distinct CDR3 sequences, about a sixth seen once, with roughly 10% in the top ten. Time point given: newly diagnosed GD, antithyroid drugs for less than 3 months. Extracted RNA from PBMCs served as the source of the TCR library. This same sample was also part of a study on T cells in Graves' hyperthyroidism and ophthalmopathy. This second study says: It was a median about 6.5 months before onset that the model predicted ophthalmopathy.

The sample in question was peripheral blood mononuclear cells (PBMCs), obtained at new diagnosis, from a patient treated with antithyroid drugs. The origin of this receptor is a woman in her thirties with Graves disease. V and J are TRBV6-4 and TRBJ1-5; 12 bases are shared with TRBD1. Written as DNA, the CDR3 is TGTGCCAGCAGGGGGACAGGGGGCTATGGCAATCAGCCCCAGCATTTT. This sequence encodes CASRGTGGYGNQPQHF.